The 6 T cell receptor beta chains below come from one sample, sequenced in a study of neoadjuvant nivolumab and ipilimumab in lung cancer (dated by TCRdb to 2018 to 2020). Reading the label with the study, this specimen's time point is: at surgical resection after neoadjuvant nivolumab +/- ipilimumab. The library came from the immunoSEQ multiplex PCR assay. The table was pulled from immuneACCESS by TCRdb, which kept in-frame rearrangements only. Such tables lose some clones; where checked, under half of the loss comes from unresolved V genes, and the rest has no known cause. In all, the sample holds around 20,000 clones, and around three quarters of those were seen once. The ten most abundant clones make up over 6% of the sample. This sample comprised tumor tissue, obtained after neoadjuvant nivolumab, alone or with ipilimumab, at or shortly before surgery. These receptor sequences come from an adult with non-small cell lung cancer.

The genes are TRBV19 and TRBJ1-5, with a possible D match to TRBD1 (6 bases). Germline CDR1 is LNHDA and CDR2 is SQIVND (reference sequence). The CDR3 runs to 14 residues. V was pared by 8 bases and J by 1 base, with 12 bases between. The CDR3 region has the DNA TGTGCCAGTGAGACAGGTTTCAGCAATCAGCCCCAGCATTTT. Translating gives CASETGFSNQPQHF.

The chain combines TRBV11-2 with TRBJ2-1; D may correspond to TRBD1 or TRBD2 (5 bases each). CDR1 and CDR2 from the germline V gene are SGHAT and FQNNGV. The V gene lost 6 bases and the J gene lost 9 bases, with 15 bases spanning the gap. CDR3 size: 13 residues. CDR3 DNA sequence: TGTGCCAGCAGTAAAACCGGGACCCGTGAGCAGTTCTTC. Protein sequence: CASSKTGTREQFF.

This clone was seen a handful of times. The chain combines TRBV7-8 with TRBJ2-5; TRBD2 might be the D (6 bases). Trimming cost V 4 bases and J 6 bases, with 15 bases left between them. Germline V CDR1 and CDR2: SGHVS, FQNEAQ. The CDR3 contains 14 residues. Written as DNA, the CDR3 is TGTGCCAGCAGCTCGCCCGGGGGTAGGCAGACCCAGTACTTC. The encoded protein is CASSSPGGRQTQYF.

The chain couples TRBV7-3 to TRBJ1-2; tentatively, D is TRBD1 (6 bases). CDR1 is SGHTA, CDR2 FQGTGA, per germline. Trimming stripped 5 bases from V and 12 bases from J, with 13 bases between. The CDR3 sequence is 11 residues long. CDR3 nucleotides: TGTGCCAGCAGCGACGGGGGCTCCAACACCTTC. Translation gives CASSDGGSNTF.

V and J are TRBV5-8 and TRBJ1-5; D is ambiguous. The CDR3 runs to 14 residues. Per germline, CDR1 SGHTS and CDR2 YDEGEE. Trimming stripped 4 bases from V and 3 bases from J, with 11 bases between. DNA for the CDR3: TGTGCCAGCAGCAAACGACGGCCCAATCAGCCCCAGCATTTT. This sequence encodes CASSKRRPNQPQHF.

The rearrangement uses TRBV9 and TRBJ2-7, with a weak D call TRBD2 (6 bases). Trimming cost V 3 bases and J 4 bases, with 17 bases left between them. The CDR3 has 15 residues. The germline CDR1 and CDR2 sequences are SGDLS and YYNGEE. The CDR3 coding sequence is TGTGCCAGCAGCGAGGGCCCCAGCGGGTTATACGAGCAGTACTTC. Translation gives CASSEGPSGLYEQYF.